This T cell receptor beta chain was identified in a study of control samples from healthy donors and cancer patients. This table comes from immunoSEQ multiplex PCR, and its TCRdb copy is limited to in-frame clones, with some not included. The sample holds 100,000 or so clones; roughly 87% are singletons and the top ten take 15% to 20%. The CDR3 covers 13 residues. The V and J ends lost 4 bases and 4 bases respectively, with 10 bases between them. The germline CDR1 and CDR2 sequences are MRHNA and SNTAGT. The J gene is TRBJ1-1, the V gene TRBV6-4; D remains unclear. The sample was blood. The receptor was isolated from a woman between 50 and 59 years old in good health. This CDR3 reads CASSGGMGTEAFF. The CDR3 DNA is TGTGCCAGCAGTGGGGGAATGGGCACTGAAGCTTTCTTT.